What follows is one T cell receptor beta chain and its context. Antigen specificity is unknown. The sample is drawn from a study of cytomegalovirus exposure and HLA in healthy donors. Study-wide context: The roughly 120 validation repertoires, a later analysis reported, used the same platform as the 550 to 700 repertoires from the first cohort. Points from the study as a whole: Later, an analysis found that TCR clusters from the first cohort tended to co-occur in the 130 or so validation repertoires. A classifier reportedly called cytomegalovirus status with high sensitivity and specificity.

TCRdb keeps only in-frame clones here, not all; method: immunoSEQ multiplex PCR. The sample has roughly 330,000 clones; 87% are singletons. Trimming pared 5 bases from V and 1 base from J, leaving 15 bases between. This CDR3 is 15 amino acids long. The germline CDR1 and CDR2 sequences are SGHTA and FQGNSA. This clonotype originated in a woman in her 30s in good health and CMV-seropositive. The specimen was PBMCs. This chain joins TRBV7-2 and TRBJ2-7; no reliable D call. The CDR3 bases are TGTGCCAGCAGCCTCAATCAAGACATGTCCTACGAGCAGTACTTC. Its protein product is CASSLNQDMSYEQYF.